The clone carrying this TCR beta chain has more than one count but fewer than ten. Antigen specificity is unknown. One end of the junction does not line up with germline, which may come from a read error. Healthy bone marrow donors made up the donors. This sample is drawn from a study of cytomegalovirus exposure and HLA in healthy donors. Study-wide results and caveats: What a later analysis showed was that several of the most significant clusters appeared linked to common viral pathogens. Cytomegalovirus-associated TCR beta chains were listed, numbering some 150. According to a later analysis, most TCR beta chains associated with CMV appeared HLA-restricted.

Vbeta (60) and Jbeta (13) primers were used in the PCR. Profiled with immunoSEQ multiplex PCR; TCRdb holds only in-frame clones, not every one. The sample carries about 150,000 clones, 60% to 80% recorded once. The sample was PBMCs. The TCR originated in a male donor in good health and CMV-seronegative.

The CDR3 nucleotides read TGTGCCAGCAGCCCGAGGACAGGGGGTGAAACTTTCTTT. It codes for CASSPRTGGETFF. The rearrangement uses TRBV7-2 and TRBJ1-1, with 10 bases lining up with TRBD1. Germline V gene data show CDR1 as SGHTA and CDR2 as FQGNSA. CDR3 length: 13 amino acids.